A single sample is the source of the 18 T cell receptor beta chains below, sequenced in a study of T cell responses to AZD1222 COVID-19 vaccine. Profiled with immunoSEQ multiplex PCR; TCRdb holds only in-frame clones, not every one. This sample has around 140,000 clones; 91% occur once, and the top ten carry more than 1.3%. This specimen was peripheral blood, taken on day 0 of AZD1222 vaccination. These receptors were obtained from an adult in good health.

V and J are TRBV7-2 and TRBJ1-5, with 7 bases matching TRBD1. After removal of 5 bases from V and 9 bases from J, the junction contained 16 bases not matched to a gene. Germline values: CDR1 SGHTA, CDR2 FQGNSA. The CDR3 is 16 residues long. The CDR3 nucleotides are TGTGCCAGCAGCGTCTCAGGGGGATCCCTCTTTGGGCCCCAGCATTTT. Its translation is CASSVSGGSLFGPQHF. The full variable domain, its missing parts supplied by reference TRBV7-2 and TRBJ1-5, is GAGVSQSPSNKVTEKGKDVELRCDPISGHTALYWYRQSLGQGLEFLIYFQGNSAPDKSGLPSDRFSAERTGGSVSTLTIQRTQQEDSAVYLCASSVSGGSLFGPQHFGDGTRLSIL.

CDR3 sequence: CASSNTGGVRDGYTF. The CDR3 DNA reads TGTGCCAGCAGTAATACAGGGGGAGTACGTGACGGCTACACCTTC. The chain links TRBV7-9 to TRBJ1-2, with 8 bases that match TRBD1. Losses at the gene ends were 6 bases for V and 8 bases for J; bases not matched to a gene: 14. Germline-derived CDR1 and CDR2 are SEHNR and FQNEAQ (reference sequence). CDR3 length: 15 amino acids. The complete variable domain, with remaining parts taken from reference TRBV7-9 and TRBJ1-2, reads DTGVSQNPRHKITKRGQNVTFRCDPISEHNRLYWYRQTLGQGPEFLTYFQNEAQLEKSRLLSDRFSAERPKGSFSTLEIQRTEQGDSAMYLCASSNTGGVRDGYTFGSGTRLTVV.

On this clone: This sample includes further DNA sequences coding for the same CDR3. CDR3 in DNA: TGCGCCAGCAGCTTAGGACTAGCGGCCAACAATGAGCAGTTCTTC. It encodes CASSLGLAANNEQFF. The genes are TRBV5-1 and TRBJ2-1, with 10 nucleotides matching TRBD2. The CDR3 sequence is 15 residues long. The V gene end was trimmed by 2 bases and the J gene end by 5 bases; junction bases not matched to a gene: 4. The germline V gene has CDR1 SGHRS and CDR2 YFSETQ.

The sample holds a few counts of this clone. V is TRBV28 and J is TRBJ1-3, with D hard to call. The CDR3 is made up of 12 amino acids. Germline assignment: CDR1 MDHEN and CDR2 SYDVKM. Between the trimmed V and J ends, which lost 5 bases and 8 bases, there was a span of 10 bases. In DNA form, the CDR3 reads TGTGCCAGCAGTAGATACCAGGACACCATATATTTT. Amino acids: CASSRYQDTIYF. Full variable domain (outside the CDR3, taken from reference TRBV28 and TRBJ1-3): DVKVTQSSRYLVKRTGEKVFLECVQDMDHENMFWYRQDPGLGLRLIYFSYDVKMKEKGDIPEGYSVSREKKERFSLILESASTNQTSMYLCASSRYQDTIYFGEGSWLTVV.

The V gene is TRBV7-2, the J gene TRBJ2-7; D ambiguous. The ends were cut back, 3 bases at V and 0 bases at J, with 15 bases in the middle. The CDR3 contains 16 residues. Germline V gene lookup returns CDR1 SGHTA and CDR2 FQGNSA. CDR3 sequence reads: CASSFLWQYSSYEQYF. In DNA, the CDR3 is TGTGCCAGCAGCTTTCTCTGGCAGTACAGCTCCTACGAGCAGTACTTC. Full variable domain (outside the CDR3, taken from reference TRBV7-2 and TRBJ2-7): GAGVSQSPSNKVTEKGKDVELRCDPISGHTALYWYRQSLGQGLEFLIYFQGNSAPDKSGLPSDRFSAERTGGSVSTLTIQRTQQEDSAVYLCASSFLWQYSSYEQYFGPGTRLTVT.

Comments on this clone: At one end, the junction sequence differs from germline, possibly due to a read error. The chain recombines TRBV19 with TRBJ2-7, with 7 bases identical to TRBD2. Germline assignment: CDR1 LNHDA and CDR2 SQIVND (reference sequence). The CDR3 covers 12 residues. CDR3 nucleotides: TGTGCCAGTAGTACGGGCGGGAGAAATTCGCACTTC. Protein sequence: CASSTGGRNSHF. The variable domain in full, with the rest retrieved from reference TRBV19 and TRBJ2-7, is DGGITQSPKYLFRKEGQNVTLSCEQNLNHDAMYWYRQDPGQGLRLIYYSQIVNDFQKGDIAEGYSVSREKKESFPLTVTSAQKNPTAFYLCASSTGGRNSHFGPGTRLTVT.

The genes are TRBV7-2 and TRBJ2-7, with 7 bases identical to TRBD2. Per the germline V gene, CDR1 is SGHTA and CDR2 is FQGNSA. Trimming at V came to 1 base and at J to 5 bases, leaving 8 bases not matched to a gene. The CDR3 has 15 amino acids. CDR3 in amino acids: CASSLVAGSVNEQYF. CDR3 coding DNA: TGTGCCAGCAGCTTAGTAGCGGGTAGCGTTAACGAGCAGTACTTC.

The V call is TRBV27, the J call TRBJ1-1; TRBD1 agrees at 7 bases. In germline, CDR1 is MNHEY, CDR2 SMNVEV (reference sequence). Germline trimming cut 8 bases from V and 4 bases from J; bases unmatched to any gene: 13. The CDR3 loop spans 15 amino acids. The CDR3 DNA reads as TGTGCCAGCGGAATGCCGGGACAGCAGGGCACTGAAGCTTTCTTT. Translated, it gives CASGMPGQQGTEAFF.

As to this clone: Other nucleotide sequences from this sample produce the same CDR3. CDR3 nucleotide sequence: TGCAGCGTTGGGGGGGCGGGTGGCTACACCTTC. Translating gives CSVGGAGGYTF. This chain connects TRBV29-1 to TRBJ1-2, with a tentative D call TRBD1 (6 bases). The CDR3 extends over 11 amino acids. Trimming stripped 4 bases from V and 7 bases from J, with 10 bases between. Germline-derived CDR1 and CDR2 are SQVTM and ANQGSEA.

The V call is TRBV11-3, the J call TRBJ2-2; D gene ambiguous. The CDR3 consists of 14 residues. V lost 2 bases, J lost 0 bases, and 4 bases lay in between. Germline-derived CDR1 and CDR2 are SGHNT and YENEEA. This CDR3 reads CASSLTANTGELFF. The CDR3 region has the DNA TGTGCCAGCAGCTTAACCGCGAACACCGGGGAGCTGTTTTTT.

The chain uses TRBV12-3 or TRBV12-4 and TRBJ1-2, with TRBD1 identical over 8 bases. J lost 4 bases, V lost 5 bases, and 3 bases had no gene match. The CDR3 totals 13 residues. The CDR3 loop is CASSRTGGYGYTF. CDR3 coding DNA: TGTGCCAGCAGTCGCACAGGGGGCTATGGCTACACCTTC.

V gene TRBV29-1 combines with J gene TRBJ1-1; the match to TRBD1 covers 8 bases. With 0 bases clipped from V and 4 bases from J, the junction kept 13 bases outside the gene matches. CDR3 size: 17 residues. Germline CDR1 reads SQVTM; CDR2 reads ANQGSEA. This CDR3 reads CSVEEWGRGRSGTEAFF. In DNA form, the CDR3 reads TGCAGCGTTGAAGAATGGGGCAGGGGGCGATCGGGCACTGAAGCTTTCTTT.

V usage is TRBV3-1 (or the pseudogene TRBV3-2) and J usage is TRBJ2-1, with a possible D match to TRBD2 (5 bases). V dropped 0 bases and J dropped 4 bases, with 13 bases sitting between them. CDR3 length: 16 amino acids. In germline, CDR1 is LGHDT, CDR2 YNNKEL (reference sequence). Here the CDR3 DNA reads TGTGCCAGCAGCCAAGAGGGGAGCCTAGTATACAATGAGCAGTTCTTC. It yields the protein CASSQEGSLVYNEQFF.

The chain couples TRBV5-1 to TRBJ2-1, with D uncertain. The CDR3 extends over 14 amino acids. Germline assignment: CDR1 SGHRS and CDR2 YFSETQ. Trimming removed 6 bases at V and 0 bases at J, with 10 bases between. CDR3 residues: CASTIESSYNEQFF. CDR3 bases: TGCGCCAGCACCATCGAAAGCTCCTACAATGAGCAGTTCTTC.

The chain recombines TRBV5-1 with TRBJ1-3, with D possibly matching TRBD1 (6 bases). Germline CDR1 is SGHRS and CDR2 is YFSETQ. The CDR3 length is 18 residues. With 4 bases removed from V and 0 bases from J, the gap between germline ends came to 20 bases. CDR3 loop: CASSRAGVAEISGNTIYF. The CDR3 DNA sequence: TGCGCCAGCAGCCGGGCAGGGGTGGCGGAGATCTCTGGAAACACCATATATTTT.

The sample holds a few counts of this clone. The chain employs TRBV18 and TRBJ2-7, with 11 bases lining up with TRBD1. This CDR3 is 17 amino acids long. Unmatched junction bases numbered 7, after V lost 0 bases and J lost 3 bases. In germline, CDR1 is KGHSH, CDR2 LQKENI. In DNA, the CDR3 is TGTGCCAGCTCACCACCGGGACAGGGGGACACTGGCTACGAGCAGTACTTC. Translation: CASSPPGQGDTGYEQYF.

The chain is built from TRBV5-6 and TRBJ1-1; D remains ambiguous. Trimming shortened V by 1 base and J by 3 bases, and 10 bases separated the two germline ends. The CDR3 is 14 amino acids. Germline assignment: CDR1 SGHDT and CDR2 YYEEEE. The CDR3, as DNA: TGTGCCAGCAGCTTGATCTTGGATGACACTGAAGCTTTCTTT. Translation: CASSLILDDTEAFF.

The CDR3 protein is CASSGGSTGSDTQYF. The CDR3 DNA sequence: TGTGCCAGCAGTGGAGGTTCCACAGGGTCAGATACGCAGTATTTT. The chain links TRBV6-4 to TRBJ2-3, with D perhaps matching TRBD1 (6 bases). V dropped 4 bases and J dropped 4 bases, with 15 bases sitting between them. This CDR3 comprises 15 residues. Germline-derived CDR1 and CDR2 are MRHNA and SNTAGT.